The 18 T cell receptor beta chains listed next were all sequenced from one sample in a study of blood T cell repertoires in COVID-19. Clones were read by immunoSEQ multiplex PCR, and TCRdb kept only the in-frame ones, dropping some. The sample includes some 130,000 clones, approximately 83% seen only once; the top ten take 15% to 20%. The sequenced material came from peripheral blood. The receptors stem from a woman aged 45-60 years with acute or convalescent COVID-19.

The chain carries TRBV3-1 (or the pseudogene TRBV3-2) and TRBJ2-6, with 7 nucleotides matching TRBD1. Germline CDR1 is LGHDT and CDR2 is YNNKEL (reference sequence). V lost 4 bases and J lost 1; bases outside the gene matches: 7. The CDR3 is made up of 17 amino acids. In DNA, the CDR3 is TGTGCCAGCAGCCTAAGACAGGGTTTATCTGGGGCCAACGTCCTGACTTTC. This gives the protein CASSLRQGLSGANVLTF.

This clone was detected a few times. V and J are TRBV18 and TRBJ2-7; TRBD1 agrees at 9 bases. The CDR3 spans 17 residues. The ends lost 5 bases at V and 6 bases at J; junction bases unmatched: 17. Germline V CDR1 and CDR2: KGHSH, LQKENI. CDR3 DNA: TGTGCCAGCTCAAGACGGGGCGACAGGGGGGTTTGGTCCGAGCAGTACTTC. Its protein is CASSRRGDRGVWSEQYF.

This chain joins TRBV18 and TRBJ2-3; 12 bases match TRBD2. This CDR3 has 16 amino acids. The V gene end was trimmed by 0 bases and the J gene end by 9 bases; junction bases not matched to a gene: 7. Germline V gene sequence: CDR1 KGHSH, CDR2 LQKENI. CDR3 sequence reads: CASSPPLTSGGGTQYF. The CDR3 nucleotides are TGTGCCAGCTCACCACCGTTGACTAGCGGGGGTGGGACGCAGTATTTT. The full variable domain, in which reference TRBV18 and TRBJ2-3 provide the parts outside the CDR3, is NAGVMQNPRHLVRRRGQEARLRCSPMKGHSHVYWYRQLPEEGLKFMVYLQKENIIDESGMPKERFSAEFPKEGPSILRIQQVVRGDSAAYFCASSPPLTSGGGTQYFGPGTRLTVL.

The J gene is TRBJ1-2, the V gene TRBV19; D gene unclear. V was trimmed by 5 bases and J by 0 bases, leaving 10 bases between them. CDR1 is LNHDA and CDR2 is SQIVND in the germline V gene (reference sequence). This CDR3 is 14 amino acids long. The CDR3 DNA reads TGTGCCAGTAGTTATGAGCAGGCTAACTATGGCTACACCTTC. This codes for CASSYEQANYGYTF. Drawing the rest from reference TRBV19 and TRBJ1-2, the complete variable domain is DGGITQSPKYLFRKEGQNVTLSCEQNLNHDAMYWYRQDPGQGLRLIYYSQIVNDFQKGDIAEGYSVSREKKESFPLTVTSAQKNPTAFYLCASSYEQANYGYTFGSGTRLTVV.

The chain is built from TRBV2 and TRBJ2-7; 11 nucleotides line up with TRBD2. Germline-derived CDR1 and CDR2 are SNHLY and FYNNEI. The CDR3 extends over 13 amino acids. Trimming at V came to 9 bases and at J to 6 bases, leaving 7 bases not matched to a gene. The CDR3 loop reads CASTGLADSEQYF. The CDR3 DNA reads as TGTGCCAGTACGGGACTAGCGGACAGCGAGCAGTACTTC.

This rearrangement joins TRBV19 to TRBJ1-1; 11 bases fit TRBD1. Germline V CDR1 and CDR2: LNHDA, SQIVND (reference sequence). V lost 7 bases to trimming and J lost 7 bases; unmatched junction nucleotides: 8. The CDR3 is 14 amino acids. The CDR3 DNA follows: TGTGCCAGTACCCAGGACAGGGGGCCTGGTGAAGCTTTCTTT. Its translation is CASTQDRGPGEAFF.

The CDR3 reads CASSALLPGELFF. The CDR3 nucleotides read TGTGCCAGCAGCGCCCTACTGCCCGGGGAGCTGTTTTTT. This sequence joins TRBV9 and TRBJ2-2; D remains ambiguous. The CDR3 consists of 13 residues. Germline V gives CDR1 SGDLS, CDR2 YYNGEE. Deletions cut 3 bases from V and 6 bases from J, with 9 bases between.

CDR3: CASHRDWNTEAFF. In nucleotides, the CDR3 is TGTGCCAGCCACCGGGACTGGAACACTGAAGCTTTCTTT. The chain carries TRBV2 and TRBJ1-1; tentatively, D is TRBD1 (5 bases). V was trimmed by 8 bases and J by 1 base, leaving 11 bases between them. Germline V gene sequence: CDR1 SNHLY, CDR2 FYNNEI. This CDR3 comprises 13 residues.

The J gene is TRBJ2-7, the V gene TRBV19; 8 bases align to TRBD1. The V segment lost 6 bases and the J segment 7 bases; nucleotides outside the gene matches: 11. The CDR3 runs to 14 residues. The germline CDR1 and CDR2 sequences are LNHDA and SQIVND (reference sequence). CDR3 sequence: CASRTQGGGGEQYF. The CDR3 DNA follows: TGTGCCAGTAGGACACAGGGGGGCGGTGGGGAGCAGTACTTC.

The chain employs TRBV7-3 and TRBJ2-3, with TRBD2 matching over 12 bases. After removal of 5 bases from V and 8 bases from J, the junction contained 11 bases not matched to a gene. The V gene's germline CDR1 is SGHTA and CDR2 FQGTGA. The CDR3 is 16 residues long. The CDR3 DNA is TGTGCCAGCAGCCGACTAGCGGGGGAAGCACAGGTTACGCAGTATTTT. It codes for CASSRLAGEAQVTQYF.

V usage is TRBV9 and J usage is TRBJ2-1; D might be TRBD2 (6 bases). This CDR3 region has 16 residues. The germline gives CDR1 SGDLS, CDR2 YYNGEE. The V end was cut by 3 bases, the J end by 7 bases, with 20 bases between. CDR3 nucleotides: TGTGCCAGCAGCGCCTCCGGGACTGGCCAATTTAATGAGCAGTTCTTC. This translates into CASSASGTGQFNEQFF.

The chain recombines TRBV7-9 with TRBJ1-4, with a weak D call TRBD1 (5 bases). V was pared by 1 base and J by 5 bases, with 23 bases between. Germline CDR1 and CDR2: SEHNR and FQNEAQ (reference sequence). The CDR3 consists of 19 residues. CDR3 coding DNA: TGTGCCAGCAGCTTAGGGACTCCGGGACTAGATTTGGGAAATGAAAAACTGTTTTTT. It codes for CASSLGTPGLDLGNEKLFF.

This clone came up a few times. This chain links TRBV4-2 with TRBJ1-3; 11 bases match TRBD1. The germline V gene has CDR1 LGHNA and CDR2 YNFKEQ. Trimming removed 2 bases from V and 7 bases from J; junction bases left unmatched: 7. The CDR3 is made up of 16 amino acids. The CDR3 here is CASSQQDRGLLNTIYF. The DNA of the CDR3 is TGTGCCAGCAGCCAACAGGACAGGGGGCTATTGAACACCATATATTTT.

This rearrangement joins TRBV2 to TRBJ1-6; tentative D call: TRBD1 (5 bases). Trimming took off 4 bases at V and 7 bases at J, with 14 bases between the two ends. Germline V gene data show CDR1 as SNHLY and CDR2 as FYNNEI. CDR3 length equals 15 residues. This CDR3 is CASSGAGGSNSPLHF. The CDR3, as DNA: TGTGCCAGCAGTGGCGCGGGGGGTTCGAATTCACCCCTCCACTTT.

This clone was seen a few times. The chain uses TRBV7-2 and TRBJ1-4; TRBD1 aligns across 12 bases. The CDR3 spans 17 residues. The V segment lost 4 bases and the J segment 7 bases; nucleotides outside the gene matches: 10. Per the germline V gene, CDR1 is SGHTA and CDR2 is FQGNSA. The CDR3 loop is CASSSRDRGRNFEKLFF. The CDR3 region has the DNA TGTGCCAGCAGCTCCAGGGACAGGGGGCGGAACTTTGAAAAACTGTTTTTT.

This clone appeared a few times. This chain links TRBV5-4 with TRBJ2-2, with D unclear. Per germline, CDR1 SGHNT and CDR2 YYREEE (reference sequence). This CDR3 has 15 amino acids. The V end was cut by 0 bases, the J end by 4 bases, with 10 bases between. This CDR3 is CASSLDRYLTGELFF. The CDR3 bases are TGTGCCAGCAGCTTGGATCGGTACCTCACCGGGGAGCTGTTTTTT.

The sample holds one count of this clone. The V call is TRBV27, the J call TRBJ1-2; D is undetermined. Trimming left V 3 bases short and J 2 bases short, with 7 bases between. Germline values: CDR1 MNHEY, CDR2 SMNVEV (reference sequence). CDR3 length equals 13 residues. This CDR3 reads CASSFRWNYGYTF. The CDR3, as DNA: TGTGCCAGCAGTTTCCGGTGGAACTATGGCTACACCTTC.

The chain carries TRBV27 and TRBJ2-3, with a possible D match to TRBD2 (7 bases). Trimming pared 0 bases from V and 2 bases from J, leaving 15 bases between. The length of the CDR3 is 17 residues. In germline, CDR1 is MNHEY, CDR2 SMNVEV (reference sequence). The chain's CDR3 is CASSLSAKGGTTDTQYF. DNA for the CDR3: TGTGCCAGCAGTTTATCTGCTAAGGGGGGGACCACAGATACGCAGTATTTT.